This entry is about one TCR beta chain. This entry is derived from a study of early T cells in non-severe SARS-CoV-2 infection. TCRdb called the 5' RACE reads again in MiXCR, with one record for every CDR3 protein. The data contain 60,000 to 70,000 distinct CDR3 sequences, approximately 6.1% of them singletons. The CDR3 is made up of 12 amino acids. Germline V gene sequence: CDR1 LNHNV, CDR2 YYDKDF (reference sequence). With 3 bases clipped from V and 16 bases from J, the junction kept 7 bases outside the gene matches. This sequence originates from an adult who was a healthcare worker with PCR-confirmed SARS-CoV-2 infection or an uninfected control (not recorded which). This chain uses TRBV15 with TRBJ2-1, with 9 bases fitting TRBD2. The specimen was whole blood, collected at baseline. In DNA, the CDR3 is TGTGCCACCAGCAGCTACGGGACTAGCTTATTCTTC. Its translation is CATSSYGTSLFF.